This T cell receptor (beta chain) was captured by sequencing in a study of blood T cell repertoires in COVID-19. On the study more broadly: Sites across the United States, Italy and Spain contributed samples from acute and convalescent COVID-19. The analysed material was cDNA or gDNA that came from T cells, B-cell-depleted T cells, or PBMCs.

As originally analysed: By means of reference gene primer amplification, nucleated cell counts were estimated. Sequencing was performed with immunoSEQ multiplex PCR; in TCRdb, only in-frame clones are kept and a portion is missing. That table is the source of V, J and clone size, and D and trimming were worked out from the DNA. The data hold under 250,000 clones, with roughly 94% observed a single time. CDR1 and CDR2 (germline): SGHRS, YFSETQ. The CDR3 contains 16 residues. The V gene end was trimmed by 4 bases and the J gene end by 6 bases; junction bases not matched to a gene: 8. The sample taken for sequencing was peripheral blood. The sequence was obtained from a young man with acute or convalescent COVID-19. The chain uses TRBV5-1 and TRBJ2-1; TRBD2 matches 12 bases. CDR3 DNA sequence: TGCGCCAGCAGCCCGAGGACTAGCGGGACGAGCAATGAGCAGTTCTTC. Translated, it gives CASSPRTSGTSNEQFF.